This passage covers 8 T cell receptor beta chains from one sample sequenced in a study of blood T cell repertoires in COVID-19. Sequencing was performed with immunoSEQ multiplex PCR; in TCRdb, only in-frame clones are kept and a portion is missing. The profile shows 120,000 or so clones, roughly 90% of them singletons. The sample was peripheral blood. Receptors were obtained from a man between 50 and 59 years old with acute or convalescent COVID-19.

The chain joins TRBV18 to TRBJ1-2, with D tentatively TRBD1 (6 bases). Germline V gives CDR1 KGHSH, CDR2 LQKENI. There are 13 residues in the CDR3. V was cut by 2 bases and J by 3 bases, with 7 bases left in between. CDR3 amino acids: CASSPKGDYGYTF. CDR3 coding DNA: TGTGCCAGCTCACCAAAGGGGGACTATGGCTACACCTTC.

The chain joins TRBV7-2 to TRBJ2-7; 11 positions agree with TRBD2. V dropped 6 bases and J dropped 1; count of bases not matched to a gene: 11. Per germline, CDR1 SGHTA and CDR2 FQGNSA. The CDR3 length is 17 residues. The CDR3 is CASSSPLAGVLSYEQYF. The DNA for the CDR3 is TGTGCCAGCAGTTCTCCACTAGCGGGAGTTTTATCCTACGAGCAGTACTTC.

The J gene is TRBJ1-4, the V gene TRBV19; TRBD1 matches at 8 bases. Germline assignment: CDR1 LNHDA and CDR2 SQIVND (reference sequence). This CDR3 spans 17 amino acids. V was pared by 7 bases and J by 8 bases, with 18 bases of the junction left unmatched. CDR3 DNA: TGTGCCAGTACCCATCGCACGCGGCAGGGGGCCCGGGAAAAACTGTTTTTT. Translation gives CASTHRTRQGAREKLFF.

The chain carries TRBV27 and TRBJ2-5; 11 bases are a match to TRBD2. CDR1 MNHEY and CDR2 SMNVEV come from the germline V gene (reference sequence). V was pared by 7 bases and J by 5 bases, with 12 bases of the junction left unmatched. CDR3 length: 16 amino acids. The CDR3 region is CASTPLAGGPPETQYF. CDR3 coding DNA: TGTGCCAGCACTCCCTTAGCGGGAGGGCCTCCCGAGACCCAGTACTTC.

The V gene is TRBV21-1, the J gene TRBJ1-2; the listed D gene, TRBD1, was not tested against the DNA. TRBV21-1 is termed a pseudogene. The CDR3 covers 14 residues. CDR3 DNA: TGTGCCAGCAGCAAATACGAGACAGGTGCTGGCTACACCTTC. It yields the protein CASSKYETGAGYTF.

V gene TRBV14 combines with J gene TRBJ2-5; D possibly corresponds to TRBD2 (5 bases). The CDR3 spans 12 residues. With 3 bases removed from V and 5 bases from J, the gap between germline ends came to 7 bases. Germline-derived CDR1 and CDR2 are SGHDN and FVKESK. DNA for the CDR3: TGTGCCAGCAGCCAGGACTGGGAGACCCAGTACTTC. Its protein is CASSQDWETQYF.

Of note for this clone: Other DNA sequences in this specimen translate into the identical CDR3. This rearrangement joins TRBV6-5 to TRBJ2-3; D ambiguous. The V end was cut by 6 bases, the J end by 2 bases, with 3 bases between. This CDR3 is built from 11 residues. The germline gives CDR1 MNHEY, CDR2 SVGAGI. DNA of the CDR3: TGTGCCAGCAGCCACACAGATACGCAGTATTTT. It translates to CASSHTDTQYF.

As to this clone: At one of its ends the junction is not consistent with the germline gene, which may arise from a read error. The chain uses TRBV6-8 and TRBJ1-5; D is unresolved. The CDR3 is 13 amino acids. Germline loops: CDR1 MNHGY, CDR2 SAAAGT. CDR3: CGSPPGLGQPQHF. The CDR3 DNA reads TGTGGCAGCCCCCCGGGGTTAGGTCAGCCCCAGCATTTT.